One and the same sample provided the 2 T cell receptor beta chains below, sequenced in a study of T cells expressing NK-cell markers (dated by TCRdb to the early 2020s). Library method: 5' RACE. Reads for this sample came from an Illumina HiSeq 2000. TCRdb reprocessed the reads and provides one entry for every CDR3 protein sequence; no DNA is given. The sample's table lists a count of 150,000 to 170,000 distinct CDR3 sequences. The ten largest clonotypes hold 37% of the sample. The specimen sequenced was blood T cells: a sorted CD56 or NKG2C T cell subset, CD4+ or CD8+ T cells, or bulk PBMC T cells (not recorded which). The receptors come from a woman aged 45-59 years in good health. Donor details come from another sample of the same person, matched by shared clones.

J is TRBJ2-5 and V is TRBV5-1; TCRdb gives TRBD1 as the D gene, but with no DNA this cannot be confirmed. The CDR3 contains 13 residues. The germline V gene has CDR1 SGHRS and CDR2 YFSETQ. CDR3 amino acids: CASSLAGGETQYF. Filled out from reference TRBV5-1 and TRBJ2-5, the complete variable domain reads KAGVTQTPRYLIKTRGQQVTLSCSPISGHRSVSWYQQTPGQGLQFLFEYFSETQRNKGNFPGRFSGRQFSNSRSEMNVSTLELGDSALYLCASSLAGGETQYFGPGTRLLVL.

CDR3 in amino acids: CASSLFYRKASPLHF. V is TRBV5-5 and J is TRBJ1-6. The CDR3 is 15 residues long. Germline V lookup: CDR1 SGHKS, CDR2 YYEKEE (reference sequence). Full variable domain (remainder filled in from reference TRBV5-5 and TRBJ1-6): DAGVTQSPTHLIKTRGQQVTLRCSPISGHKSVSWYQQVLGQGPQFIFQYYEKEERGRGNFPDRFSARQFPNYSSELNVNALLLGDSALYLCASSLFYRKASPLHFGNGTRLTVT.